This is a list of T cell receptor beta chains from one sample in a study of OX40 agonist ivuxolimab in advanced cancers. Profiling relied on immunoSEQ multiplex PCR, and the TCRdb table lists in-frame clones only, not all of them. The table records some 76,000 clones, just under 85% of them present only once. Sample: CD4+ or CD8+ T cells sorted from blood, taken in a trial of the OX40 agonist ivuxolimab. Receptor source: an adult with an advanced solid tumor such as melanoma, head and neck, liver or kidney cancer. CDR3s include the opening cysteine and the closing phenylalanine or tryptophan. A D gene is named only where the DNA matches it firmly. Not every row has a clone size; where given, it reads once, few, many or a size class.

j_call clone_size v_call d_call cdr3_aa cdr3_nt
TRBJ1-2 - TRBV19 TRBD1 CASSIPGQRDYGYTF TGTGCCAGTAGTATACCGGGACAGCGAGACTATGGCTACACCTTC
TRBJ1-2 - TRBV7-2 TRBD1 CASSLTGQGTGGYTF TGTGCCAGCAGCCTCACGGGACAGGGAACGGGTGGCTACACCTTC
TRBJ1-5 - TRBV6-6 - CASSGQGWQPQHF TGTGCCAGCAGTGGGCAGGGTTGGCAGCCCCAGCATTTT
TRBJ2-2 - TRBV28 TRBD2 CASSRSGGLTGELFF TGTGCCAGCAGCAGGAGCGGGGGTCTCACCGGGGAGCTGTTTTTT
TRBJ2-2 once TRBV5-4 - CASSTARVNTGELFF TGTGCCAGCAGCACCGCCAGGGTGAACACCGGGGAGCTGTTTTTT
TRBJ2-3 - TRBV7-2 - CASSQGPSTDTQYF TGTGCCAGCAGCCAGGGGCCCAGCACAGATACGCAGTATTTT
TRBJ2-3 - TRBV7-9 - CASSFGVDTQYF TGTGCCAGCAGCTTTGGAGTTGATACGCAGTATTTT
TRBJ2-3 - TRBV7-9 - CASSWGGGTDTQYF TGTGCCAGCAGCTGGGGCGGGGGCACAGATACGCAGTATTTT
TRBJ2-5 - TRBV7-9 - CASSLTRRRGGETQYF TGTGCCAGCAGCTTAACCCGGCGTAGGGGTGGGGAGACCCAGTACTTC
TRBJ2-7 - TRBV9 - CASTPPGRQWEQYF TGTGCCAGCACCCCCCCGGGAAGGCAGTGGGAGCAGTACTTC
TRBJ2-1 - TRBV11-3 TRBD2 CASGTSGINEQFF TGTGCCAGCGGGACTAGCGGGATAAATGAGCAGTTCTTC
TRBJ1-5 - TRBV5-1 - CASSREGLDQPQHF TGCGCCAGCAGCCGGGAGGGGTTGGATCAGCCCCAGCATTTT
TRBJ2-1 few TRBV27 - CASSFVGDSYNEQFF TGTGCCAGCAGTTTTGTGGGCGACTCCTACAATGAGCAGTTCTTC
TRBJ2-2 - TRBV6-4 TRBD1 CASRGTGTGELFF TGTGCCAGCAGGGGGACAGGAACCGGGGAGCTGTTTTTT
TRBJ2-2 few TRBV5-1 - CASSFIGNTGELFF TGCGCCAGCAGCTTCATCGGGAACACCGGGGAGCTGTTTTTT
TRBJ2-1 - TRBV18 TRBD2 CASSPITHVGTSGRPEEQFF TGTGCCAGCTCACCAATAACCCACGTAGGGACTAGCGGGAGGCCGGAGGAGCAGTTCTTC
TRBJ2-2 few TRBV7-9 - CASSLGRETGTGELFF TGTGCCAGCAGCTTGGGTCGGGAGACGGGCACCGGGGAGCTGTTTTTT
TRBJ1-5 - TRBV6-5 TRBD1 CASSRDRDNQPQHF TGTGCCAGCAGTCGGGACAGGGACAATCAGCCCCAGCATTTT
TRBJ2-1 - TRBV6-1 TRBD2 CASSEALAGGFDEQFF TGTGCCAGCAGTGAAGCGCTAGCGGGGGGGTTTGATGAGCAGTTCTTC
TRBJ1-4 - TRBV30 - CAWSRTWEKLFF TGTGCCTGGAGTCGTACCTGGGAAAAACTGTTTTTT
TRBJ2-2 - TRBV18 - CASSRGGQVNTGELFF TGTGCCAGCTCACGCGGGGGACAGGTCAACACCGGGGAGCTGTTTTTT
TRBJ1-1 - TRBV19 - CASSIDLETFSGAFF TGTGCCAGTAGTATAGATCTGGAGACCTTCTCGGGAGCTTTCTTT
TRBJ1-2 - TRBV6-5 - CASSFTLDANYGYTF TGTGCCAGCAGTTTCACGCTTGACGCCAACTATGGCTACACCTTC
TRBJ1-3 - TRBV7-2 - CASSLGGSAGNTIYF TGTGCCAGCAGCTTAGGGGGGTCCGCTGGAAACACCATATATTTT
TRBJ2-2 - TRBV18 - CASSPWTENTGELFF TGTGCCAGCTCACCATGGACTGAGAACACCGGGGAGCTGTTTTTT
TRBJ1-1 - TRBV5-5 - CASSLHTNTEAFF TGTGCCAGCAGCTTGCACACGAACACTGAAGCTTTCTTT
TRBJ1-1 - TRBV11-1 TRBD1 CASRYRRGGGTEAFF TGTGCCAGCAGGTACCGCAGGGGGGGAGGCACTGAAGCTTTCTTT
TRBJ2-1 - TRBV7-2 TRBD1 CASTPPRQGPVEQFF TGTGCCAGCACCCCGCCGAGACAGGGGCCTGTTGAGCAGTTCTTC
TRBJ2-1 - TRBV21-1 - CASSNSNEQFF TGTGCCAGCAGCAACAGTAATGAGCAGTTCTTC
TRBJ1-1 - TRBV4-3 - CASSRYRDGEEAFF TGCGCCAGCAGCCGATACCGGGACGGCGAGGAAGCTTTCTTT
TRBJ2-3 - TRBV5-1 - CASSLATGDTQYF TGCGCCAGCAGCTTGGCCACAGGGGATACGCAGTATTTT